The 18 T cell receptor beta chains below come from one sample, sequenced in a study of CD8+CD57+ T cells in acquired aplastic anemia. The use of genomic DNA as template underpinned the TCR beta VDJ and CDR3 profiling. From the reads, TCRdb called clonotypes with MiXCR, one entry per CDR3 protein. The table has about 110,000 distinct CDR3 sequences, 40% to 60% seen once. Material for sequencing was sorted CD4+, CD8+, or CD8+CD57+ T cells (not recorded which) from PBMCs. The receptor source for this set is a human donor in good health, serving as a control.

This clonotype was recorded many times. In nucleotides, the CDR3 is TGTGCCAGCAGGGACGGAGGAGCGGGCTACAATGAGCAGTTCTTC. Translated, it gives CASRDGGAGYNEQFF. The gene calls are TRBV11-2 and TRBJ2-1; D may be TRBD2 (6 bases). Trimming removed 6 bases at V and 3 bases at J, with 15 bases between. The CDR3 is made up of 15 amino acids. CDR1 is SGHAT, CDR2 FQNNGV, per germline.

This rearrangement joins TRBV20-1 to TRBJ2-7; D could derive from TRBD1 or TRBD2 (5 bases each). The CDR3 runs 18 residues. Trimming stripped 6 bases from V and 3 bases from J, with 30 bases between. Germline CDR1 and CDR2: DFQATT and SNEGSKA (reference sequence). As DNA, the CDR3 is TGCAGTGCCGTTCCACATTGTACGGGTAGGGGAGATCGCTACGAGCAGTACTTC. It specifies CSAVPHCTGRGDRYEQYF.

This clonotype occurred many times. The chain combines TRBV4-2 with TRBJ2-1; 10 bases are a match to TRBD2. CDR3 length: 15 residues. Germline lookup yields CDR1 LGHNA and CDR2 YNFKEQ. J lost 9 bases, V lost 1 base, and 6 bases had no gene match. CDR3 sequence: CASSQGSGGAAEQFF. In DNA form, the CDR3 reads TGTGCCAGCAGCCAAGGGAGCGGGGGGGCCGCTGAGCAGTTCTTC.

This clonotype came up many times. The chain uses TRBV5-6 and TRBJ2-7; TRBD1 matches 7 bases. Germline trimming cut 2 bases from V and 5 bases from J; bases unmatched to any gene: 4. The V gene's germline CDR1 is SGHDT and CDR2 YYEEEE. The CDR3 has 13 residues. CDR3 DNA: TGTGCCAGCAGCTTTACAGGGGAGAACGAGCAGTACTTC. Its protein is CASSFTGENEQYF.

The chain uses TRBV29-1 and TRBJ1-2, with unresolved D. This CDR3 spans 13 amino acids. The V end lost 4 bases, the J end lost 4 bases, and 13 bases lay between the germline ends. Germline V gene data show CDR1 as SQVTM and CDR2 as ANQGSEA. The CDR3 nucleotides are TGCAGCGTTGGGGCGGAAGCCAGCTATGGCTACACCTTC. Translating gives CSVGAEASYGYTF. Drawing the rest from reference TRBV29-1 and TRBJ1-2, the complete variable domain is SAVISQKPSRDICQRGTSLTIQCQVDSQVTMMFWYRQQPGQSLTLIATANQGSEATYESGFVIDKFPISRPNLTFSTLTVSNMSPEDSSIYLCSVGAEASYGYTFGSGTRLTVV.

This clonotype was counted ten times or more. CDR3 sequence (DNA): TGCAGCGTTAGGGGTAAGGTGGATGGCTACACCTTC. Amino acids: CSVRGKVDGYTF. V and J are TRBV29-1 and TRBJ1-2; a possible D gene is TRBD1 (5 bases). Germline loops: CDR1 SQVTM, CDR2 ANQGSEA. Trimming shortened V by 5 bases and J by 6 bases, and 13 bases separated the two germline ends. The CDR3 runs to 12 residues.

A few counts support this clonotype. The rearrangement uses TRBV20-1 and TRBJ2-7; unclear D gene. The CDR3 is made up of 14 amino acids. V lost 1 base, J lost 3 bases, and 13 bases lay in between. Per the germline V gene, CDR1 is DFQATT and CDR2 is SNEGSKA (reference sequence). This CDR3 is CSARGAGNDYEQYF. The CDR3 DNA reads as TGCAGTGCTAGAGGGGCAGGCAACGACTACGAGCAGTACTTC.

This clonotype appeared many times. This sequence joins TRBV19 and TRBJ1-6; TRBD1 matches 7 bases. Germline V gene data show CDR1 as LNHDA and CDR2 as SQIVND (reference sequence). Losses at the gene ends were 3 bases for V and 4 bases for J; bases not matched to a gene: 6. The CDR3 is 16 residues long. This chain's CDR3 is CASSMDPGGYNSPLHF. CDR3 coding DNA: TGTGCCAGTAGTATGGATCCAGGGGGTTATAATTCACCCCTCCACTTT.

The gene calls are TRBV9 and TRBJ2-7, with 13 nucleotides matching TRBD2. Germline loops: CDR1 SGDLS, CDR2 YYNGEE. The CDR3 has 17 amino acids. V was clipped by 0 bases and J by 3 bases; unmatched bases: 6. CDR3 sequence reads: CASSVARTSGGDYEQYF. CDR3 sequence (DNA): TGTGCCAGCAGCGTAGCCCGGACTAGCGGGGGAGACTACGAGCAGTACTTC.

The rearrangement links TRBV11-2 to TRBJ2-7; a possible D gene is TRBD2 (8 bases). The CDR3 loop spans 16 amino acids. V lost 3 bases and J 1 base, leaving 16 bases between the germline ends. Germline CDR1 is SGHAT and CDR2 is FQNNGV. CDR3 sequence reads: CASSFPGGGASYEQYF. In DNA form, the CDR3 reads TGTGCCAGCAGCTTTCCGGGAGGGGGCGCGTCCTACGAGCAGTACTTC. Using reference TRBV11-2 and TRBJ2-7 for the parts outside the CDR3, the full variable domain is EAGVAQSPRYKIIEKRQSVAFWCNPISGHATLYWYQQILGQGPKLLIQFQNNGVVDDSQLPKDRFSAERLKGVDSTLKIQPAKLEDSAVYLCASSFPGGGASYEQYFGPGTRLTVT.

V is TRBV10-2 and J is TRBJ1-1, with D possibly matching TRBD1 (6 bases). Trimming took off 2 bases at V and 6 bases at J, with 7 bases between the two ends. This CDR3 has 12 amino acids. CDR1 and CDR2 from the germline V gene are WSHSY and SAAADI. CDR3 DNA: TGCGCCAGCAGTGAGAGACAGGCTGAAGCTTTCTTT. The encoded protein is CASSERQAEAFF.

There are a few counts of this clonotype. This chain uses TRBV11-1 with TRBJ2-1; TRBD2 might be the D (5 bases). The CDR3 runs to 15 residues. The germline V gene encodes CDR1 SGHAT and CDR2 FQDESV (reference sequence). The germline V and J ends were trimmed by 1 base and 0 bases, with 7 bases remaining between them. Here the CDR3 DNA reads TGTGCCAGCAGCTTAGGGGAGAGCTCCTACAATGAGCAGTTCTTC. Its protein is CASSLGESSYNEQFF.

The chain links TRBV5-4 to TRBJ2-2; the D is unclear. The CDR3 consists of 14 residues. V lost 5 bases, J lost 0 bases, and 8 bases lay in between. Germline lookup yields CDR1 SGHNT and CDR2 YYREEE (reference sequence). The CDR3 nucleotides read TGTGCCAGCAGTCCCCAGTCGAACACCGGGGAGCTGTTTTTT. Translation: CASSPQSNTGELFF.

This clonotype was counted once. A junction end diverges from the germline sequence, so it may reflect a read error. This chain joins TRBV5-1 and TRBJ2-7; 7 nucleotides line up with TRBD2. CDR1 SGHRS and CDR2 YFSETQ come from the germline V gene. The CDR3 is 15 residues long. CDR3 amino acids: CASSLEAGLYYKQSF. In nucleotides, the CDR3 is TGCGCCAGCAGCTTGGAAGCGGGGTTATACTACAAGCAGTCCTTC.

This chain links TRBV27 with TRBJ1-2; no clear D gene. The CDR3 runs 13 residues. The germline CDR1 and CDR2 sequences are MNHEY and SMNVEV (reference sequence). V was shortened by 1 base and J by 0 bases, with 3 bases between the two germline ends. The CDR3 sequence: CASSLLTNYGYTF. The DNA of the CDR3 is TGTGCCAGCAGTTTATTAACTAACTATGGCTACACCTTC.

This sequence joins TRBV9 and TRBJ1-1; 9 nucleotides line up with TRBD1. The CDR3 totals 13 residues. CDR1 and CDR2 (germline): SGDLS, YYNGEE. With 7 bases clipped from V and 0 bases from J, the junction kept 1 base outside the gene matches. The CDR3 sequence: CASGQGMNTEAFF. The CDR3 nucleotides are TGTGCCAGCGGACAGGGGATGAACACTGAAGCTTTCTTT. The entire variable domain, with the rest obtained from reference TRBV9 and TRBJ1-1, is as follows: DSGVTQTPKHLITATGQRVTLRCSPRSGDLSVYWYQQSLDQGLQFLIQYYNGEERAKGNILERFSAQQFPDLHSELNLSSLELGDSALYFCASGQGMNTEAFFGQGTRLTVV.

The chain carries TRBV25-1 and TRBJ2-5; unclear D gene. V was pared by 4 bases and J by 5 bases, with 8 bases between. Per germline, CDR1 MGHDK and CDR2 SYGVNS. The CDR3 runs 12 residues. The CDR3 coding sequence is TGTGCCAGCAGTGTACTCGGGGAGACCCAGTACTTC. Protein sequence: CASSVLGETQYF.

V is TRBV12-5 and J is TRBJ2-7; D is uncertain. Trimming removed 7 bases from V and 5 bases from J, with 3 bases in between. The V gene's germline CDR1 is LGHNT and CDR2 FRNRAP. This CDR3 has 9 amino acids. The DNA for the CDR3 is TGTGCTAGTGCTAACGAGCAGTACGTC. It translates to CASANEQYV.